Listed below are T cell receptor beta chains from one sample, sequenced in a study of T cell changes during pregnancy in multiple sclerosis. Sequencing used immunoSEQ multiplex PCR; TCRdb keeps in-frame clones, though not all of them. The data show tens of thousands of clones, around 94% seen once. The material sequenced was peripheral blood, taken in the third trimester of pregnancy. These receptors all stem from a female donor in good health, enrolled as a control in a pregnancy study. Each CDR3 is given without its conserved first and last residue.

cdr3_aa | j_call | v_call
ASSLKGESGNTIY | TRBJ1-3 | TRBV5-6
ASSGVSGGVETQY | TRBJ2-5 | TRBV2
ASSLLGQGVGNEQY | TRBJ2-7 | TRBV7-2
SVEVRTSALSYEQY | - | TRBV29-1
ASSWTVFSPGELF | TRBJ2-2 | TRBV5-1
ASRGGGADNSPLH | TRBJ1-6 | TRBV28
ASSERTGSSYEQY | TRBJ2-7 | TRBV6-1
ASSKSQTPVAKNIQY | TRBJ2-4 | TRBV21-1
ASSHTSGGADEQF | TRBJ2-1 | TRBV7-2
ASSLRQGHNSPLH | TRBJ1-6 | TRBV5-6
ASSIVGSGDQPQH | TRBJ1-5 | TRBV19
ASSPTRGVRGGTEAF | TRBJ1-1 | TRBV28
ASRRTGDAYEQY | TRBJ2-7 | TRBV6-5
ASSLILAGGQETQY | TRBJ2-5 | TRBV28
ASSPRYEQY | TRBJ2-7 | TRBV7-9
ASSAKGTINEQF | TRBJ2-1 | TRBV13
ATGMRDRAPSPLH | TRBJ1-6 | TRBV18
ASSITGIGELF | TRBJ2-2 | TRBV19
ASIGLAGAVGELF | TRBJ2-2 | TRBV2
ATWDRGFAGYT | TRBJ1-2 | TRBV4-1
ASSQRLLTSSYEQY | TRBJ2-7 | TRBV14
SADTSDTQY | TRBJ2-3 | TRBV29-1
ASSPAIGETQY | TRBJ2-5 | TRBV18
ASSPGEGNTEAF | TRBJ1-1 | TRBV18
ASSRTGGPRNYGYT | TRBJ1-2 | TRBV13
ASSSPSSGRALDEQF | TRBJ2-1 | TRBV5-4
ASSQGAGGPYNEQF | TRBJ2-1 | TRBV14
ASSPTSGGADEQF | TRBJ2-1 | TRBV6-5
ASSPSIGLAGENEQF | TRBJ2-1 | TRBV28
ASSLGRDRVTGELF | TRBJ2-2 | TRBV5-1
ASSGLAGGETQY | TRBJ2-5 | TRBV2
ASSVGGGYGEKLF | TRBJ1-4 | TRBV9
ASSSGQGGSYNSPLH | TRBJ1-6 | TRBV5-1
ASGLAGGPVELF | TRBJ2-2 | TRBV5-1
ASSPPQSSYEQY | TRBJ2-7 | TRBV18
SVRDRGSYEQY | TRBJ2-7 | TRBV29-1
ASSVGGGLAGAGELF | TRBJ2-2 | TRBV9
ASSKIGQGDYGYT | TRBJ1-2 | TRBV21-1
AISDWGQAGANYGYT | TRBJ1-2 | TRBV10-3
ATSSRKDSVWFNEKLF | TRBJ1-4 | TRBV15
SVEGQGADEQY | TRBJ2-7 | TRBV29-1
ASSREGGYGYT | TRBJ1-2 | TRBV6-5